This T cell receptor beta chain emerged from a study of cytomegalovirus exposure and HLA in healthy donors. A single count supports this clone. Its specificity is not known. The same CDR3 is also encoded by other DNA sequences in this sample. Trimming took 4 bases from V and 3 from J; bases not matched to a gene: 4. CDR3 length: 13 residues. CDR1 SGHRS and CDR2 YFSETQ come from the germline V gene. The PCR employed 60 Vbeta primers together with 13 Jbeta primers. Repertoires were generated with immunoSEQ multiplex PCR, while TCRdb's copy carries only in-frame clones and drops some. The sample records 200,000 or so clones, 84% being singletons. General study findings and limits: TCR beta chains numbering under 200 were designated cytomegalovirus-associated. Researchers reported from a later analysis that most CMV-associated TCR beta chains appeared HLA-restricted.

This receptor was identified in a woman between 45 and 65 years old in good health and CMV-seropositive. Sequencing was carried out using PBMCs. The rearrangement links TRBV5-1 to TRBJ2-7; 7 nucleotides align to TRBD1. CDR3: CASSPSGGYEQYF. CDR3 DNA sequence: TGCGCCAGCAGCCCTTCAGGGGGCTACGAGCAGTACTTC.